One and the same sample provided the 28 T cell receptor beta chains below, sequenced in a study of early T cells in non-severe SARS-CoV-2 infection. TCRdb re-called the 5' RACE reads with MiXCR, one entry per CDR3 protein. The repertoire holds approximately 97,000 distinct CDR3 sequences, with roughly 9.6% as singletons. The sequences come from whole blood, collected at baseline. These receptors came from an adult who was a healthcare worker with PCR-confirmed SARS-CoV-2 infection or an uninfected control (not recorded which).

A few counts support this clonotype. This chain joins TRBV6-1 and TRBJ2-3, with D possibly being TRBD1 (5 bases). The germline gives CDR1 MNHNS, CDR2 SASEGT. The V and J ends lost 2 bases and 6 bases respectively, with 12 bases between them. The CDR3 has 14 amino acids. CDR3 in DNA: TGTGCCAGCAGTGAAATTCTAAGGGGCGATACGCAGTATTTT. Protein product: CASSEILRGDTQYF.

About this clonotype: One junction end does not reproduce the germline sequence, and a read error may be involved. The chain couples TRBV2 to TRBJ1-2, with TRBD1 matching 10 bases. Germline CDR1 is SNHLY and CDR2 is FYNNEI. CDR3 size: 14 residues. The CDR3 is CASSSGTGDYGHAF. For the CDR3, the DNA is TGTGCCAGCAGCTCCGGGACAGGGGATTATGGCCACGCCTTC. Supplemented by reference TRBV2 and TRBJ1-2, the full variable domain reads EPEVTQTPSHQVTQMGQEVILRCVPISNHLYFYWYRQILGQKVEFLVSFYNNEISEKSEIFDDQFSVERPDGSNFTLKIRSTKLEDSAMYFCASSSGTGDYGHAFGSGTRLTVV.

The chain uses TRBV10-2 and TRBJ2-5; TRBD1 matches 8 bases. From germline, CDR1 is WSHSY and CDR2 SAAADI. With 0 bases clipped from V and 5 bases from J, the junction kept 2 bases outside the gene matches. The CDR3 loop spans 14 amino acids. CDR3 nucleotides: TGCGCCAGCAGTGAGTCTCACAGGGGGGAGACCCAGTACTTC. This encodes CASSESHRGETQYF.

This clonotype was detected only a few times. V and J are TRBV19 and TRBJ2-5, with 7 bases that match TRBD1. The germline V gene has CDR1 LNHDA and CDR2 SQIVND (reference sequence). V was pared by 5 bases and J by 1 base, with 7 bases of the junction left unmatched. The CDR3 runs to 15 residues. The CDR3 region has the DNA TGTGCCAGTAGTGTTTGGACAGGAACCCAAGAGACCCAGTACTTC. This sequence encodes CASSVWTGTQETQYF. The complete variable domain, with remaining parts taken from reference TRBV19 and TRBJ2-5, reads DGGITQSPKYLFRKEGQNVTLSCEQNLNHDAMYWYRQDPGQGLRLIYYSQIVNDFQKGDIAEGYSVSREKKESFPLTVTSAQKNPTAFYLCASSVWTGTQETQYFGPGTRLLVL.

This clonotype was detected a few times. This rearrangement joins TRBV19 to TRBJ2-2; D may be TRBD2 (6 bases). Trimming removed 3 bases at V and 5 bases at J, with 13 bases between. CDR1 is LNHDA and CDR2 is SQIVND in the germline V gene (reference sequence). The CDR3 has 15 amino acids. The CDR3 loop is CASSILAGRTGELFF. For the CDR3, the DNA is TGTGCCAGTAGTATTTTGGCAGGGAGGACCGGGGAGCTGTTTTTT.

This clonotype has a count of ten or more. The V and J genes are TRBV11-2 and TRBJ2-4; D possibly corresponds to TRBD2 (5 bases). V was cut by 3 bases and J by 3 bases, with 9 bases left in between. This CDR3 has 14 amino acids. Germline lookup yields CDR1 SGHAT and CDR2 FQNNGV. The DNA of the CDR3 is TGTGCCAGCAGCTTGGAGAGGGTCAAAAACATTCAGTACTTC. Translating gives CASSLERVKNIQYF.

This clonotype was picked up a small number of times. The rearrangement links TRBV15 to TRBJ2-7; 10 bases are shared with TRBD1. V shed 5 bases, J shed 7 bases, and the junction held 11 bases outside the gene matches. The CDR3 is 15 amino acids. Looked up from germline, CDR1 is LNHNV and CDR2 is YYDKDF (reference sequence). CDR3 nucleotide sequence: TGTGCCACCAGCGGGGGACAGGGGAGCTGGAGGGAGCAGTACTTC. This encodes CATSGGQGSWREQYF.

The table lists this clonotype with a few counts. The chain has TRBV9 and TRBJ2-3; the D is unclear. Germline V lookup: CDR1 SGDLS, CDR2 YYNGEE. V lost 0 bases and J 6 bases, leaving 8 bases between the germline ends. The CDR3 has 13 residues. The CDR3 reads CASSVANGDTQYF. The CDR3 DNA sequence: TGTGCCAGCAGCGTAGCCAACGGGGATACGCAGTATTTT.

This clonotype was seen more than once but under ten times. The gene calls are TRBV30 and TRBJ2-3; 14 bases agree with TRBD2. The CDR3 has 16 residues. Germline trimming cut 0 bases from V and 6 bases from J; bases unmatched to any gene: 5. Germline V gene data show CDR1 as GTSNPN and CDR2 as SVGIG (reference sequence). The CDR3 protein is CAWSVLTSGRADTQYF. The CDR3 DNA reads TGTGCCTGGAGTGTCCTGACTAGCGGGAGGGCCGATACGCAGTATTTT.

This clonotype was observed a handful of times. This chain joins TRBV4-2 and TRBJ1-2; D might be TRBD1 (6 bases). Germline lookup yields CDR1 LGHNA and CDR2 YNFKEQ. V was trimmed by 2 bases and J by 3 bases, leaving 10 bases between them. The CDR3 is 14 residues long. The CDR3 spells CASSQSTGYYGYTF. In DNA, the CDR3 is TGTGCCAGCAGCCAATCTACAGGGTACTATGGCTACACCTTC.

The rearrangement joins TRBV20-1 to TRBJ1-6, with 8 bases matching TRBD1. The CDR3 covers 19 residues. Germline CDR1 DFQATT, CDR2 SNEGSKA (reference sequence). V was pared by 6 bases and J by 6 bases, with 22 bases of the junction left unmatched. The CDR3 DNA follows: TGCAGTGCAGGGGGACCGGGACAGGAGGTCTTCTTTGGTAATTCACCCCTCCACTTT. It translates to CSAGGPGQEVFFGNSPLHF.

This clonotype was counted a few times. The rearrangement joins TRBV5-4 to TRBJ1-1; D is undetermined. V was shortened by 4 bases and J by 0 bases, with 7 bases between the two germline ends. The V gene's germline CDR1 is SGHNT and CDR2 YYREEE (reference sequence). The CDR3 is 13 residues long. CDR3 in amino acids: CASSPHVNTEAFF. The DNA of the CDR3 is TGTGCCAGCAGCCCACATGTGAACACTGAAGCTTTCTTT.

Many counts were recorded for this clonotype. The CDR3 protein is CASSLGPGQGLNTEAFF. CDR3 in DNA: TGTGCCAGCAGCTTAGGACCGGGACAGGGATTGAACACTGAAGCTTTCTTT. This chain uses TRBV7-6 with TRBJ1-1; 9 bases agree with TRBD1. The CDR3 totals 17 residues. V dropped 1 base and J dropped 0; count of bases not matched to a gene: 6. Germline CDR1 and CDR2: SGHVS and FNYEAQ.

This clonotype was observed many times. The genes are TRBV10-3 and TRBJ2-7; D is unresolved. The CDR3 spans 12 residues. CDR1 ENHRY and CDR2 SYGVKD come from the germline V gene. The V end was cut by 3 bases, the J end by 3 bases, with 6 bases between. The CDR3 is CAISDPHYEQYF. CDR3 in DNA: TGTGCCATCAGTGACCCTCACTACGAGCAGTACTTC.

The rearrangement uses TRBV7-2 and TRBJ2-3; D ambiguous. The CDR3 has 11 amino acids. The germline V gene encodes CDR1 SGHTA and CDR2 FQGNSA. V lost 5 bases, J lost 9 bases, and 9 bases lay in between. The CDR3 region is CASSPQGTQYF. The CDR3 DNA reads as TGTGCCAGCAGCCCCCAAGGCACGCAGTATTTT.

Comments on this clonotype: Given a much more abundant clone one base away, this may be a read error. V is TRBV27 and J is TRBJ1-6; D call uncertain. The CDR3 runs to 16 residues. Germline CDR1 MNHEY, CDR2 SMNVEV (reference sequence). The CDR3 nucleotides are TGTACCAGCAGTTCTCGCGGGTCCCTGAATAATTCACCCCTCCACTTT. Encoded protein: CTSSSRGSLNNSPLHF.

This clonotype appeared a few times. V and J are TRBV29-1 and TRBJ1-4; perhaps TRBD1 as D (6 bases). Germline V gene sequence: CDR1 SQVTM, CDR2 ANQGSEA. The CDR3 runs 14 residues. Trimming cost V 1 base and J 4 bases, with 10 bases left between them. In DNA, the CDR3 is TGCAGCGTTGAAGTAGGGGGGTTTAATGAAAAACTGTTTTTT. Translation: CSVEVGGFNEKLFF.

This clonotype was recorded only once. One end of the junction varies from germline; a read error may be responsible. CDR3 sequence (DNA): TGTGCCAACAGCTCCTACAGGGGGAATGAGCAGTTCTTC. It is translated as CANSSYRGNEQFF. The rearrangement joins TRBV7-8 to TRBJ2-1; 8 positions agree with TRBD1. Germline V gene data show CDR1 as SGHVS and CDR2 as FQNEAQ. The CDR3 is 13 residues long.

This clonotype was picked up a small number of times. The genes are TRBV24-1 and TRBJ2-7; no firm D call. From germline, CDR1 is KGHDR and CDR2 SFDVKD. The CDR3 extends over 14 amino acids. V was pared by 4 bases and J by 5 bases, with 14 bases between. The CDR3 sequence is CATSDPVRGNEQYF. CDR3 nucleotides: TGTGCCACCAGTGACCCGGTAAGAGGTAACGAGCAGTACTTC.

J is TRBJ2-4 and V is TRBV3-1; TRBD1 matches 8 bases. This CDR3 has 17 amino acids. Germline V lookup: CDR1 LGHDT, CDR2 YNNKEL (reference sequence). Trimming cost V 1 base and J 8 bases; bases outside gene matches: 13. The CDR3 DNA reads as TGTGCCAGCAGCCAAGCCTCGGTTTCGGTCAGGGGGCACATTCAGTACTTC. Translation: CASSQASVSVRGHIQYF.

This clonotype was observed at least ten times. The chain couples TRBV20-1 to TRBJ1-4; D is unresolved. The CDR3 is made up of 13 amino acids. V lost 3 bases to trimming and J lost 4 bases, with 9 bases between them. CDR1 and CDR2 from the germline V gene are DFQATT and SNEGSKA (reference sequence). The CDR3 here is CSARSDNNEKLFF. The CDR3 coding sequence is TGCAGTGCTAGGTCTGATAATAATGAAAAACTGTTTTTT.

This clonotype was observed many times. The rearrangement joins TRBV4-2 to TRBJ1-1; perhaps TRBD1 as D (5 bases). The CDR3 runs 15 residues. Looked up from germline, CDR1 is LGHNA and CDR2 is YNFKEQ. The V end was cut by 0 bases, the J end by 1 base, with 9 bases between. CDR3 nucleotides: TGTGCCAGCAGCCAAGATCCAGGACAGAACACTGAAGCTTTCTTT. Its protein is CASSQDPGQNTEAFF.

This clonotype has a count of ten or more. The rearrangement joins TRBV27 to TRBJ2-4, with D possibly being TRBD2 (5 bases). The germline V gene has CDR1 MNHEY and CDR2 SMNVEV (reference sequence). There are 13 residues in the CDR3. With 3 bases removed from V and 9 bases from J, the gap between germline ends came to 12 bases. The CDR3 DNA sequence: TGTGCCAGCAGTTTTTCCGGGGTAGGCATTCAGTACTTC. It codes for CASSFSGVGIQYF.

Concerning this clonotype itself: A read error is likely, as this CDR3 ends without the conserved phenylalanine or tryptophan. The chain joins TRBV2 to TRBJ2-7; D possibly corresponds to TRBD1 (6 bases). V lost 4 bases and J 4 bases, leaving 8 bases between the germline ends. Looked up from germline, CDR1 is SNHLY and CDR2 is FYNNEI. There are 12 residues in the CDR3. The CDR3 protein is CASSGGTYEQYL. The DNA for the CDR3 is TGTGCCAGCAGTGGAGGGACATACGAGCAGTACCTC.

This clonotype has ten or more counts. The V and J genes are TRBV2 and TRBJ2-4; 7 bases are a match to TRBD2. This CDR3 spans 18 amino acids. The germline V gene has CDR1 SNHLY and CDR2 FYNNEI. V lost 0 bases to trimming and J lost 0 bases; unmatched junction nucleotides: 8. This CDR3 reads CASSEADGIAGAKNIQYF. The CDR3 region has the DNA TGTGCCAGCAGTGAAGCCGACGGAATAGCGGGAGCCAAAAACATTCAGTACTTC.

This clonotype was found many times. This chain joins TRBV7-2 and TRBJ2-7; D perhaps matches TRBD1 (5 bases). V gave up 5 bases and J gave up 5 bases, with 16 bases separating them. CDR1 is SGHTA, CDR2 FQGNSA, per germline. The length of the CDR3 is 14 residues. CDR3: CASSPGEGVDEQYF. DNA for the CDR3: TGTGCCAGCAGCCCAGGTGAAGGGGTGGACGAGCAGTACTTC.

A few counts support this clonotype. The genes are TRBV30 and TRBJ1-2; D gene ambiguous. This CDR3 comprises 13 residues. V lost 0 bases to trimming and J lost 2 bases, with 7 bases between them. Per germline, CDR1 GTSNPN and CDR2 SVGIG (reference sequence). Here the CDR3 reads CAWSVHFNYGYTF. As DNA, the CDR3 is TGTGCCTGGAGTGTACATTTCAACTATGGCTACACCTTC.

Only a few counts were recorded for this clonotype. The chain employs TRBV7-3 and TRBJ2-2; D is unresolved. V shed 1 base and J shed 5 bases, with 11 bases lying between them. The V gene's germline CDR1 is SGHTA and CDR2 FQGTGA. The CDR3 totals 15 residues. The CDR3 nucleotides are TGTGCCAGCAGCTTAAATGCGTTGGAGACCGGGGAGCTGTTTTTT. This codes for CASSLNALETGELFF.